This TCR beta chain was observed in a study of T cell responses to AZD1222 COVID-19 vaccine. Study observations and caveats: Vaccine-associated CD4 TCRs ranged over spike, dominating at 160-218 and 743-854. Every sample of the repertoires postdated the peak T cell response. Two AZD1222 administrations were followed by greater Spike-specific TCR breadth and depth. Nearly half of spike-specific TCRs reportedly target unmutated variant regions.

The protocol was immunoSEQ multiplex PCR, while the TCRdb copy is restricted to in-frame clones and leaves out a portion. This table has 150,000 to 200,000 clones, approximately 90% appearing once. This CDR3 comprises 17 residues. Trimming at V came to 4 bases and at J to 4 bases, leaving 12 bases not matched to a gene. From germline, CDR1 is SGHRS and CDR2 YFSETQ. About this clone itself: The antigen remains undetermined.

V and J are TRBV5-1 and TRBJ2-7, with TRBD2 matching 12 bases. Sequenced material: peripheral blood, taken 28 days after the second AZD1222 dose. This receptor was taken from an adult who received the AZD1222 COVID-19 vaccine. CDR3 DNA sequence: TGCGCCAGCAGCCCCACCCCCGCTAGCGGGGGGGCATACGAGCAGTACTTC. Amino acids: CASSPTPASGGAYEQYF.